This T cell receptor (beta chain) was captured in a study of cytomegalovirus exposure and HLA in healthy donors. Findings and caveats of the study: Later examination showed HLA-associated TCR beta chains had greater clonal expansion than equally common others. The study put 150 to 200 TCR beta chains on its list as cytomegalovirus-associated. In a later analysis, at a false discovery rate of 0.05, 15,000 to 20,000 TCR beta sequences matched HLA alleles.

In germline, CDR1 is MRHNA, CDR2 SNTAGT. The CDR3 length is 13 residues. V was cut by 0 bases and J by 6 bases, with 6 bases left in between. Primers included in the PCR were 60 Vbeta and 13 Jbeta primers. Per the authors' pipeline: About 11 million of 75 million to 85 million unique TCR beta chains were shared, per a later count. Method: immunoSEQ multiplex PCR; TCRdb's copy keeps in-frame clones and lacks some. The V and J calls and clone size come from that table; D and trimming were worked out from the DNA. The table records 210,000 or so clones, around four fifths of them present only once. A word on this clone: What it recognizes is unknown.

The genes are TRBV6-4 and TRBJ1-5; D is uncertain. Sequencing was done on a sample of PBMCs. The clonotype comes from a woman between 50 and 59 years old in good health and CMV-seropositive. The CDR3 DNA reads TGTGCCAGCAGTGACTCGAGTAGTCAGCCCCAGCATTTT. Translating it yields CASSDSSSQPQHF.